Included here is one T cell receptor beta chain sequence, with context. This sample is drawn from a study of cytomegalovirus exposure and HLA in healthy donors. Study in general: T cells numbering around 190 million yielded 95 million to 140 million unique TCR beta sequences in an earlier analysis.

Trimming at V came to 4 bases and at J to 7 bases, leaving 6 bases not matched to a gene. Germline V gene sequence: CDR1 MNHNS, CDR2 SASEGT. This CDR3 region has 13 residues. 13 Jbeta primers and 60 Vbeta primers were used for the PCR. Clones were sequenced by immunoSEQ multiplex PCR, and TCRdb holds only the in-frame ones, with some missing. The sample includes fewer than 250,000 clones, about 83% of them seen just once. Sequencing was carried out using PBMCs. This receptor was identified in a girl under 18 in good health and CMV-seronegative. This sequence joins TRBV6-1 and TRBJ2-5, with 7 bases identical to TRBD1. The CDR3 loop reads CASSGQGGVTQYF. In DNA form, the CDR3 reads TGTGCCAGCAGTGGACAGGGCGGTGTGACCCAGTACTTC.